This T cell receptor beta chain was found in a study of identical twins (TCRdb year 2016). Some background on the complete study: To test whether fetal clonotypes persist, the study used deep sequencing on TCR alpha and beta repertoires from monozygotic twins, unrelated adults of various ages, and cord blood. Replicate twin experiments were performed at different times using different library preparation protocols to rule out contamination.

Concerning this clonotype itself: It has no known antigen specificity. No quality values exist for individual bases; no much larger clone is one base distant.

The library was made by 5' RACE. Sequencing took place on an Illumina HiSeq 2000. Template switching added a universal primer binding site, and the final cDNA carried a unique molecular identifier that allowed TCR cDNA molecules to be counted accurately. Specific primers in the conserved constant-segment region were used to synthesize first-strand cDNA for TCR alpha and beta chains. Each cDNA library was double barcoded, with a SMART-Mk sample barcode plus Illumina barcodes, to control for contamination. TruSeq adapter sequences along with Illumina sample barcodes were introduced in two successive PCR steps. TCR alpha and beta cDNA libraries were sequenced on the Illumina HiSeq platform with custom primers. The study's processing was this. MiGEC processed the raw reads to extract unique molecular identifiers, while MiXCR was used to determine the CDR3 positions. For each individual, recombination models were inferred using an EM algorithm with the repgenHMM and IGoR tools. Shared clonotypes were analyzed with the tcR package in R, and sharing was normalized by the product of cloneset sizes. To study raw recombination free of thymic and clonal selection effects, out-of-frame nonproductive sequences were analyzed. The raw public data were reprocessed by TCRdb itself: fastp quality trimming at Q25, MiXCR clonotype calling, in-frame beta chains only. For every CDR3 protein sequence, its rows merge into one entry that carries the most common genes and DNA. What appears here as the V and J calls and clone size reflects TCRdb's work, not the paper's. For this sample the table gives around 960,000 distinct CDR3 sequences, of which around an eighth were detected only once. Of the sample, around 1.6% is held by the ten largest clones.

What the research found in general, with its limitations: Compared with coincidental sharing between unrelated individuals, an excess of low generation-probability sequences was observed among out-of-frame TCR alpha sequences shared between twins. The excess sharing between twins in beta out-of-frame sequences was weaker because fewer shared sequences reduced the signal-to-noise ratio. Out-of-frame TCR alpha sharing in monozygotic twins was systematically underestimated by recombination models, whereas sharing between unrelated individuals was in agreement with the recombination models. Zero-insertion analyses could be partly confounded by invariant T cells such as MAIT and iNKT, though diverse VJ usage argued against such confounding for most clonotypes. Fewer insertions were carried by abundant cord blood beta clonotypes; a weaker similar trend was observed in young adult naive repertoires, while no such trend was observed in memory repertoires. Because the same donors could not be followed over many years, the conclusions depended on cross-sectional statistical analysis.

V was cut back by 10 bases and J by 2 bases, leaving a gap of 30 bases between them. The CDR3 covers 18 residues, taking in both the cysteine and the valine. Only the CDR3 part of the read is kept: 54 bases, read in frame from the first base. CDR1 and CDR2 were assigned from the germline V gene as MDHEN and SYDVKM. Every donor was a healthy Caucasian. Three pairs of female monozygotic twins, all aged roughly 18 to 29 years, made up the twin cohort. The RNA used for TCR libraries was isolated from peripheral blood mononuclear cells. The sample was also linked to a second study, of yellow fever vaccine responses in identical twins. That second publication adds: The T cell response to vaccination in identical twins was reported by the authors to appear partly convergent and partly personalized. In the study, vaccine-responding T cell clones were precisely tracked in identical twins.

The chain is encoded by TRBV28 joined to TRBJ2-7; the D element could tentatively be TRBD1 or TRBD2, as 6 bases agree for each. The sequence was collected from a woman under 30 in good health. The sequenced material came from PBMCs. The CDR3 protein sequence reads: CATNDRGPKGAKTYEQYV. At the DNA level, the sequence is TGTGCCACCAACGACCGGGGGCCGAAAGGGGCGAAAACCTACGAGCAGTACGTC.